A single TCR beta chain is shown here with its context. This sample was included in a study of shared clonotypes between healthy human individuals. Looking at the study overall: Three men and a couple of women, aged 18 to 49, were donors.

Researchers ran the assay at a deep level. Evenly divided among several immunoSEQ plates was the genomic DNA of each subset. Sorted-subset replicate PCR reactions were performed with approximately 200 ng DNA, corresponding to roughly 31,000 T cell genomes. Assay: immunoSEQ multiplex PCR; the TCRdb copy retains only in-frame clones and omits some. The sample contains 2,500,000 or so clones, around nine tenths of which appear only once. V was clipped by 6 bases and J by 0 bases, with 9 bases between them. CDR1 LNHDA and CDR2 SQIVND come from the germline V gene (reference sequence). The CDR3 totals 13 residues.

The chain links TRBV19 to TRBJ2-7, with D possibly matching TRBD1 (6 bases). The TCR sequence derives from a man aged 18-30 years in good health. Input material: naive CD4+ T cells sorted from blood. The subset denotes: CD45RA+ positively selected. CDR3 nucleotide sequence: TGTGCCAGTAGCCGGGACATCTCCTACGAGCAGTACTTC. It codes for CASSRDISYEQYF. The full variable domain, rest sourced from reference TRBV19 and TRBJ2-7, is DGGITQSPKYLFRKEGQNVTLSCEQNLNHDAMYWYRQDPGQGLRLIYYSQIVNDFQKGDIAEGYSVSREKKESFPLTVTSAQKNPTAFYLCASSRDISYEQYFGPGTRLTVT.